The next 5 T cell receptor beta chains were all read from a single sample in a study of T cells after yellow fever vaccination (dated by TCRdb to the late 2010s). This specimen's treatment or condition label, per the study, means: live attenuated yellow fever vaccine strain. Libraries came from 5' RACE. Instrument used: Illumina NovaSeq 6000. TCRdb ran its own pipeline on the public reads, namely fastp trimming at Q25 and MiXCR clone calling, and kept in-frame beta chains. Entries that share a CDR3 protein sequence are merged under the most common genes and DNA. This sample is represented by 350,000 to 450,000 distinct CDR3 sequences; approximately 19% of them were singletons. Over 15% of the sample goes to the ten largest clones. The sequencing here drew on PBMCs, taken before the yellow fever booster vaccination. Receptors were obtained from a man younger than 35 who received the YFV17D yellow fever vaccine.

This clonotype was observed a handful of times. This chain links TRBV5-1 with TRBJ2-3; TRBD1 aligns across 7 bases. This CDR3 comprises 14 residues. With 2 bases clipped from V and 5 bases from J, the junction kept 5 bases outside the gene matches. Germline CDR1 reads SGHRS; CDR2 reads YFSETQ. CDR3 bases: TGCGCCAGCAGCTTCGAGGGGGCGAAAGATACGCAGTATTTT. It yields the protein CASSFEGAKDTQYF. Supplemented by reference TRBV5-1 and TRBJ2-3, the full variable domain reads KAGVTQTPRYLIKTRGQQVTLSCSPISGHRSVSWYQQTPGQGLQFLFEYFSETQRNKGNFPGRFSGRQFSNSRSEMNVSTLELGDSALYLCASSFEGAKDTQYFGPGTRLTVL.

V and J are TRBV5-6 and TRBJ2-2; D gene unclear. This CDR3 has 12 amino acids. CDR1 is SGHDT, CDR2 YYEEEE, per germline. V lost 1 base, J lost 7 bases, and 5 bases lay in between. Here the CDR3 reads CASSLSFGELFF. CDR3 bases: TGTGCCAGCAGCTTGTCGTTCGGGGAGCTGTTTTTT.

This clonotype has a handful of counts. The chain links TRBV9 to TRBJ1-1; D is unclear. Between the trimmed V and J ends, which lost 0 bases and 1 base, there was a span of 10 bases. Germline V gene sequence: CDR1 SGDLS, CDR2 YYNGEE. This CDR3 is built from 15 residues. CDR3 coding DNA: TGTGCCAGCAGCGTAGGGAGTTATGCGAACACTGAAGCTTTCTTT. Protein product: CASSVGSYANTEAFF.

This clonotype was found a few times. The chain employs TRBV28 and TRBJ2-6; the D call may be TRBD1 or TRBD2 (6 bases each). CDR3 length equals 15 residues. CDR1 and CDR2 (germline): MDHEN, SYDVKM. Trimming left V 4 bases short and J 7 bases short, with 14 bases between. CDR3 DNA sequence: TGTGCCAGCAGTTCCCCGGCCGGGGGCGCCAACGTCCTGACTTTC. Its translation: CASSSPAGGANVLTF.

The V and J genes are TRBV6-2 or TRBV6-3 and TRBJ2-3; D could derive from TRBD1 or TRBD2 (5 bases each). The length of the CDR3 is 13 residues. V lost 6 bases, J lost 5 bases, and 12 bases lay in between. Germline CDR1 reads MNHEY; CDR2 reads SVGEGT. CDR3: CASSLGPQDTQYF. Here the CDR3 DNA reads TGTGCCAGCAGCCTGGGACCACAAGATACGCAGTATTTT.